The clone carrying this T cell receptor (beta chain) was observed once. Only in-frame clones appear in the TCRdb table, and some are missing; sequencing was by immunoSEQ multiplex PCR. The sample holds some 48,000 clones, around 87% seen once. The data were obtained in a study of OX40 agonist ivuxolimab in advanced cancers. The V gene's germline CDR1 is SEHNR and CDR2 FQNEAQ (reference sequence). The CDR3 is made up of 14 amino acids. Trimming took off 10 bases at V and 0 bases at J, with 13 bases between the two ends. This receptor was taken from an adult with an advanced solid tumor such as melanoma, head and neck, liver or kidney cancer. The material sequenced was CD4+ or CD8+ T cells sorted from blood, taken in a trial of the OX40 agonist ivuxolimab. The genes are TRBV7-9 and TRBJ1-3; D unclear. Here the CDR3 reads CATPVTSSGNTIYF. CDR3 bases: TGTGCCACCCCCGTTACAAGCTCTGGAAACACCATATATTTT.